This is a list of T cell receptor beta chains from one sample in a study of blood T cell repertoires in COVID-19. Repertoires were generated with immunoSEQ multiplex PCR, while TCRdb's copy carries only in-frame clones and drops some. Of fewer than 200,000 clones detected, around 74% appear once; the ten largest clones hold around 2.7%. The sequenced sample consisted of peripheral blood. The receptors shown here come from a man between 65 and 79 years old with acute or convalescent COVID-19. CDR3s include the opening cysteine and the closing phenylalanine or tryptophan. A D gene is named only where the DNA matches it firmly. Not all rows give a size; the values are once, few, many and, for expanded clones, a class.

d_call	cdr3_length	j_call	v_call	clone_size	cdr3_nt	cdr3_aa
.	15	TRBJ1-3	TRBV28	.	TGTGCCAGCAGACTCAGGAACCTCTCTGGAAACACCATATATTTT	CASRLRNLSGNTIYF
.	18	TRBJ1-5	TRBV2	once	TGTGCCAGCAGTGAATACGAGCAGGGTCATTTGAGCAATCAGCCCCAGCATTTT	CASSEYEQGHLSNQPQHF
.	12	TRBJ2-5	TRBV6-5	.	TGTGCCCCAACAGGGCCGCGAGAGACCCAGTACTTC	CAPTGPRETQYF
.	13	TRBJ1-2	TRBV4-3	.	TGCGCCAGCAGCCAAGGGAGTTACTATGGCTACACCTTC	CASSQGSYYGYTF
TRBD1	15	TRBJ2-7	TRBV18	.	TGTGCCAGCTCACCTCTCCAGGGGGCGGGCGACGAGCAGTACTTC	CASSPLQGAGDEQYF
.	14	TRBJ1-5	TRBV3-1/TRBV3-2	.	TGTGCCAGCAGCCAAGAGGCGGTCAATCAGCCCCAGCATTTT	CASSQEAVNQPQHF
.	12	TRBJ2-3	TRBV11-1	.	TGTGCCAGCAGCCCGACAAGAGATACGCAGTATTTT	CASSPTRDTQYF
.	10	TRBJ1-1	TRBV2	few	TGTGCCAGCAGTGGCTATGTTGCTTTCTTT	CASSGYVAFF
.	15	TRBJ1-2	TRBV3-1/TRBV3-2	many	TGTGCCAGCAGCCACAGGGGACGGCAAAGCTATGGCTACACCTTC	CASSHRGRQSYGYTF
.	14	TRBJ1-2	TRBV19	.	TGTGCCAGTACTTTACCCACAGGGAGCTATGGCTACACCTTC	CASTLPTGSYGYTF
TRBD2	15	TRBJ2-1	TRBV19	.	TGTGCCAGTAGCAACAAGGGACTAGCGGGAGCTGAGCAGTTCTTC	CASSNKGLAGAEQFF
TRBD2	14	TRBJ2-1	TRBV25-1	.	TGTGCCAGCAGTGGCTCGGGACTAGGTTCTAAGCAGTTCTTC	CASSGSGLGSKQFF
.	14	TRBJ2-2	TRBV27	.	TGTGCCAGCGGAAGGGGAACCAACACCGGGGAGCTGTTTTTT	CASGRGTNTGELFF
.	13	TRBJ1-2	TRBV6-1	.	TGTGCCAGCATTGCAGGGGCGAACTATGGCTACACCTTC	CASIAGANYGYTF
.	15	TRBJ1-1	TRBV19	.	TGTGCCAGTAGTTCCCGGACAGTTCTGAACACTGAAGCTTTCTTT	CASSSRTVLNTEAFF
.	13	TRBJ1-3	TRBV12-3/TRBV12-4	few	TGTGCCAGCAGTGATAGCTCTGGAAACACCATATATTTT	CASSDSSGNTIYF
.	14	TRBJ2-3	TRBV7-2	.	TGTGCCAGCAGCCTCATGAGGGGCACAGATACGCAGTATTTT	CASSLMRGTDTQYF
.	13	TRBJ1-1	TRBV6-5	.	TGTGCCAGCAGTTCGGACGGGGGTTCCGCGGCTTTCTTT	CASSSDGGSAAFF
.	13	TRBJ1-1	TRBV6-6	.	TGTGCCAGCAGTTACCAGGGCAAGGTTGAAGCTTTCTTT	CASSYQGKVEAFF
.	12	TRBJ2-7	TRBV7-2	few	TGTGCCAGCAGCTTATTCCGCTACGAGCAGTACTTC	CASSLFRYEQYF
TRBD1	15	TRBJ1-2	TRBV4-1	once	TGCGCCAGCAGCCAAGATCTTGGGACAGGGTTTCGCTACACCTTC	CASSQDLGTGFRYTF
.	15	TRBJ1-5	TRBV19	.	TGTGCCAGTAGTATACCCCGGGGAGGCAATCAGCCCCAGCATTTT	CASSIPRGGNQPQHF
.	17	TRBJ2-1	TRBV4-1	many	TGCGCCAGCAGCCCGATAAGTGGCGGCCCACTCTACAATGAGCAGTTCTTC	CASSPISGGPLYNEQFF
.	15	TRBJ2-4	TRBV2	.	TGTGCCAGCAGTGAGAGGGGGACGGCCAAAAACATTCAGTACTTC	CASSERGTAKNIQYF
.	15	TRBJ2-2	TRBV7-2	many	TGTGCCAGCAGCCCAATCGGGGTTGGGAACGGGGAGCTGTTTTTT	CASSPIGVGNGELFF
.	13	TRBJ1-2	TRBV29-1	.	TGCAGCGTTGAGACGGCTGGCGGGGTCGGCTACACCTTC	CSVETAGGVGYTF
.	14	TRBJ2-7	TRBV27	.	TGTGCCAGCAGTTCACTACCACACCCCTACGAGCAGTACTTC	CASSSLPHPYEQYF
TRBD1	16	TRBJ1-4	TRBV3-1/TRBV3-2	.	TGTGCCAGCAGCCACATAACCGGGACAGGGCTAGAAAAACTGTTTTTT	CASSHITGTGLEKLFF
.	16	TRBJ2-2	TRBV6-5	.	TGTGCCAGCAGTTACTCGCCGCGGTCCAACACCGGGGAGCTGTTTTTT	CASSYSPRSNTGELFF
.	16	TRBJ2-1	TRBV19	.	TGTGCCAGTAGTTTCCCCCTCGCGGCTACCTACAATGAGCAGTTCTTC	CASSFPLAATYNEQFF
TRBD2	14	TRBJ2-7	TRBV7-2	few	TGTGCCAGCAGCGCACCGGGACTAGCGTGGGAGCAGTACTTC	CASSAPGLAWEQYF
TRBD2	15	TRBJ2-7	TRBV11-2	.	TGTGCCAGCAGCCCAACGACTAGCGGGAGGCACGAGCAGTACTTC	CASSPTTSGRHEQYF
.	13	TRBJ2-7	TRBV10-2	.	TGCGCCAGCAGTGTGGACATTGCTAACGAGCAGTACTTC	CASSVDIANEQYF
TRBD2	16	TRBJ2-2	TRBV10-2	.	TGCGCCAGCAGTGGAGTAGCGGGAGGATTCACCGGGGAGCTGTTTTTT	CASSGVAGGFTGELFF